This entry is about one TCR beta chain. Its matching antigen is unknown. The germline CDR1 and CDR2 sequences are MDHEN and SYDVKM. The CDR3 spans 18 residues. Unmatched junction bases numbered 13, after V lost 4 bases and J lost 0 bases. This specimen belongs to a study of blood T cells in healthy people across ages. Caucasian individuals from Russia who were healthy and aged roughly 6 to 95 acted as donors. General study findings and limits: Per million T cells, TCR beta diversity dropped about linearly as age rose. Any conclusive comparison of naive versus antigen-experienced cells was prevented by using unsorted PBMCs.

Combining a sample-barcoded 5' primer with a J-beta primer mix, a second PCR ran for about 6 to 12 cycles. One entry per CDR3 protein results from TCRdb running MiXCR on the 5' RACE reads. The sample includes over 600,000 distinct CDR3 sequences, around 50% of them seen just once. This sequence originates from a man aged 35 to 55 in good health. This chain connects TRBV28 to TRBJ2-5; TRBD1 matches at 8 bases. Sequenced: blood. This CDR3 is CASSWDRSNPDYQETQYF. The CDR3 DNA follows: TGTGCCAGCAGTTGGGACAGGTCCAACCCCGATTACCAAGAGACCCAGTACTTC.